This T cell receptor (beta chain) was captured in a study of blood T cell repertoires in COVID-19 (dated by TCRdb to about 2020). About the full investigation: The collaborator samples originated in the United States, Italy and Spain and spanned the acute and convalescent phases of COVID-19. The repertoires were released in a freely available public database meant as a resource for research on the immune response to SARS-CoV-2. Deeply sampled blood TCRbeta repertoires from subjects exposed to, actively infected with, or recovered from COVID-19 were included in the dataset. Where available, HLA class I and class II types were taken from metadata supplied by the sample provider and were not determined by assay-based typing. The material from the prospective study consisted of cDNA or gDNA derived from T cells, B-cell-depleted T cells, or PBMCs. A de-identified subject ID, COVID-19 status, age in years and sex were almost always included in the sample metadata. The samples were drawn from two sources: the first 160 participants of the ongoing ImmuneRACE study, and some 1,300 subjects contributed by 6 global collaborators.

TCRbeta CDR3 regions were amplified from genomic DNA by means of the immunoSEQ Assay, a bias-controlled multiplex PCR. The original methods were these. The number of nucleated cells in each sample was estimated by amplification of reference gene primers within the assay. To quantify the absolute abundance of each unique TCRbeta CDR3 rearrangement, sequence reads were collapsed and filtered. For each sample, productive Simpson clonality was calculated as the square root of Simpson's diversity index over productive rearrangements. Held by TCRdb, this immuneACCESS table contains in-frame sequences only and omits some clones. Under half of the omission traces to an unresolved V gene where checked; the cause of the rest is unknown. V and J calls and clone size come straight from that table; D and trimming were deduced from the DNA. The sample table shows around 340,000 clones, and approximately 82% are seen once. The ten largest make up 2.5% to 3% of the sample.

The paper's findings and limits, for the study overall: The quantity of clinical and demographic metadata differed by source and by participant and was supplied without curation.

Each collaborating institution followed its own protocols to collect whole blood in K2EDTA tubes. Collaborator samples were shipped for TCRbeta analysis as frozen whole blood, isolated PBMCs, or DNA extracted from either sample type. The CDR3 spans 16 residues, from the cysteine through the phenylalanine. The CDR3 DNA has 48 bases and is translated from base 1. The CDR1 and CDR2 encoded by the germline V gene (reference sequence) are MNHEY and SMNVEV. V is pared back by 6 bases and J by 0 bases, with 17 bases lying between the germline termini. As regards this clone: The clone's antigen remains unknown. No much larger clone is present one base from it, and per-base qualities are unavailable.

The chain couples TRBV27 to TRBJ1-1, with the D gene uncertain. The receptor was derived from a man aged 30 to 39 with active or convalescent COVID-19. The specimen sequenced was peripheral blood. This receptor has the CDR3 CASSFRSPLMNTEAFF. The DNA is TGTGCCAGCAGCTTTAGATCCCCTTTAATGAACACTGAAGCTTTCTTT.